This TCR beta chain was captured in a study of blood T cell repertoires in COVID-19. Study-level background: The United States, Italy and Spain provided the acute and convalescent COVID-19 samples. T cells, B-cell-depleted T cells, or PBMCs supplied cDNA or gDNA.

Germline values: CDR1 SGHRS, CDR2 YFSETQ. V lost 3 bases to trimming and J lost 10 bases, with 14 bases between them. The CDR3 totals 14 residues. Measured with immunoSEQ multiplex PCR; TCRdb has only the in-frame clones, and not every one. The table records around 230,000 clones, around four fifths of them present only once. The chain links TRBV5-1 to TRBJ1-6; no clear D. Sequencing input: peripheral blood. This clonotype was obtained from a man aged 40-50 years with acute or convalescent COVID-19. This CDR3 reads CASSSGTHESPLHF. CDR3 nucleotide sequence: TGCGCCAGCAGCTCCGGTACCCATGAATCACCCCTCCACTTT.